The sequence of this T cell receptor (beta chain) was determined in a study of CD8+ T cells in alopecia areata. Note on this clone: As yet, its antigen is unknown.

Study results and limitations: A great number of expanded lesional clones endured in scalp and blood during tofacitinib. Treatment with tofacitinib significantly lowered scalp clonality and reduced expanded CD8+ clones among the top 100.

It was cDNA, reverse transcribed from extracted RNA, that served as the sequencing template. Profiled with immunoSEQ multiplex PCR; TCRdb holds only in-frame clones, not every one. The sample includes some 200,000 clones, 55% to 70% of them seen just once. The CDR3 sequence is 13 residues long. The germline V gene has CDR1 SGHAT and CDR2 FQDESV (reference sequence). Unmatched junction bases numbered 1, after V lost 7 bases and J lost 4 bases. Noted treatment: oral pan-JAK inhibitor, 5-10 mg twice daily. Specimens obtained from alopecia areata patients comprised lesional scalp punch biopsies and peripheral blood. Starting from PBMCs, sorting isolated CD4+ and CD8+ T cells.

This chain connects TRBV11-1 to TRBJ2-2; 9 bases agree with TRBD2. The source is a human donor with alopecia areata. The sample in question was CD4+ T cells sorted from blood, obtained at week 4, from a patient treated with tofacitinib. CDR3 in DNA: TGTGCCAGCAAACTAGCGGGCACCGGGGAGCTGTTTTTT. It is translated as CASKLAGTGELFF.